These T cell receptor beta chains were read from a single sample in a study of CD4 and CD8 cells across lung adenocarcinoma regions. TCRdb reprocessed the PCR reads via MiXCR and lists one record per CDR3 protein. The sample has some 11,000 distinct CDR3 sequences, about three fifths seen once. Sample: CD8+ T cells from the margin of a lung tumor. These TCRs come from a male donor with lung adenocarcinoma. The CD4 and CD8 labels of this study may be unreliable. Both conserved end residues are part of each CDR3. D genes are given only for firm matches. Clone size appears in some rows only: once, few, many, or a class for an expanded clone.

d_gene,j_gene,abundance,v_gene,CDR3nt,CDR3aa
-,TRBJ1-2,-,TRBV6-1,TGTGCCAGCAGTGATTCGGGGCCCTATGGCTACACCTTC,CASSDSGPYGYTF
-,TRBJ2-3,-,TRBV27,TGTGCCAGCAGGAGTCTATTCCTAAGCACAGATACGCAGTATTTT,CASRSLFLSTDTQYF
-,TRBJ2-4,-,TRBV6-1,TGTGCCAGCAGTGAAGCGGGGATGGGGGCTGGGAACATTCAGTATTTC,CASSEAGMGAGNIQYF
TRBD1,TRBJ2-2,medium-sized,TRBV7-6,TGTGCCAGCAGCCAAGGGACAGGGGCCCGCACCGGGGAGCTGTTTTTT,CASSQGTGARTGELFF
TRBD1,TRBJ1-2,-,TRBV6-1,TGTGCCAGCAGCCGCGTCCCGGGACAGGCTAACTATGGCTACACCTTC,CASSRVPGQANYGYTF
-,TRBJ2-5,-,TRBV10-2,TGCGCCAGCAGTAGCGTCAGACAAGAGACCCAGTACTTC,CASSSVRQETQYF
TRBD1,TRBJ2-5,-,TRBV3-1,TGTGCCAGCAGCCGAGGGGGCGGGGAGACCCAGTACTTC,CASSRGGGETQYF
-,TRBJ2-1,-,TRBV6-1,TGTGCCAGCAGTCAGGGGCTGGAGCAGTTCTTC,CASSQGLEQFF
-,TRBJ2-5,-,TRBV6-1,TGTGCCAGCAGTCAACTTCAGGTGGATCAAGAGACCCAGTACTTC,CASSQLQVDQETQYF
-,TRBJ2-1,-,TRBV14,TGTGCCAGCAGCCGAGAGAGAGGTTTGGCCTACAATGAGCAGTTCTTC,CASSRERGLAYNEQFF
TRBD2,TRBJ2-4,-,TRBV6-1,TGTGCGAGCAGTGAGGGAGGGCAACAAGAGATTCAGTACTTC,CASSEGGQQEIQYF
TRBD2,TRBJ2-1,many,TRBV6-1,TGTGCCAGCAACATAGAGACTAGCGGGAACGATGAGCAGTTCTTC,CASNIETSGNDEQFF
-,TRBJ2-5,-,TRBV6-5,TGTGCCAGCAGTTACCCGGGACTCGGGGGCCTGGGCCAAGATACCCAGTACTTC,CASSYPGLGGLGQDTQYF
TRBD2,TRBJ2-1,-,TRBV6-1,TGTGCCAGCAGTGAAGAGTACCTAGCGGGATTTAACAATGAGCAGTTCTTC,CASSEEYLAGFNNEQFF
-,TRBJ1-6,-,TRBV6-1,TGTGCCAGCAGGGAAACAGGGAGTGGTTCACCCCTCCACTTT,CASRETGSGSPLHF
-,TRBJ1-6,-,TRBV6-1,TGTGCCAGCAGTGGTTCAGCATCCGTTTTTAATTCACCCCTCCACTTT,CASSGSASVFNSPLHF
-,TRBJ2-1,-,TRBV10-1,TGCGCCAGCAGTCGGACCAGGGGGGAATACAATGAGCAGTTCTTC,CASSRTRGEYNEQFF
-,TRBJ2-3,-,TRBV6-1,TGTGCCAGCAGTCGGACCGTTGGCACCGAGACGCAGTATTTT,CASSRTVGTETQYF
-,TRBJ2-2,many,TRBV10-1,TGCGCCAGCAGTGAGGATCCGAACACCGGGGAGCTGTTTTTT,CASSEDPNTGELFF
-,TRBJ2-3,few,TRBV9,TGTGCCAGCAGCGTAGGGTTACGGGGCAGTGATACAGATACGCAGTATTTT,CASSVGLRGSDTDTQYF
-,TRBJ2-5,few,TRBV6-1,TGTGCCAGCAGTGAAGCAGGGGGGGCACAGACCCAGTACTTC,CASSEAGGAQTQYF
-,TRBJ2-3,-,TRBV10-1,TGTGTCCGGGGCCTCCAAGCTGTGAGCACAGGGACGCAGTTTTTT,CVRGLQAVSTGTQFF
-,TRBJ2-3,-,TRBV7-2,TGTGCCAGCGGCTTAGACAGGACTATGAGCGCAGGTAAGCAGTTTTTT,CASGLDRTMSAGKQFF
TRBD2,TRBJ2-1,-,TRBV9,TGTGCCAGCAGCGTAGCCGGGACTAGAAATGAGCAGTTCTTC,CASSVAGTRNEQFF
TRBD2,TRBJ2-1,-,TRBV6-1,TGTGCCAGCAGAACCGGGACTAGCACTTACAATGAGCAGTTCTTC,CASRTGTSTYNEQFF
-,TRBJ2-1,-,TRBV6-1,TGTGCCAGCAGTGAAGTAGGGGCCAATGAGCAGTTCTTC,CASSEVGANEQFF
-,TRBJ2-1,-,TRBV12-3/TRBV12-4,TGTGCCAGCAGTTTGGGCTGGAACCGAGAGACCCAGTTCTTC,CASSLGWNRETQFF
-,TRBJ2-3,many,TRBV6-1,TGTGCCAGCAGTCCCCCAGGACTAGATACGCAGTATTTT,CASSPPGLDTQYF
TRBD2,TRBJ2-5,few,TRBV10-2,TGCGCCAGCAGTGAAGCGGGAGGTCTCGAGACCCAGTACTTC,CASSEAGGLETQYF
-,TRBJ2-5,-,TRBV6-5,TGTGCCAGCAGTTACGGGGGGACGACGCCCGAGGCCCAGTACTTC,CASSYGGTTPEAQYF
-,TRBJ2-3,-,TRBV6-1,TGTGCCAGCAGTACCGGGGCAGATACGCAGTATTTT,CASSTGADTQYF
-,TRBJ1-1,-,TRBV6-5,TGTGCCAGCAGTTACTCGATTGCGGTGAACACTGAAGCTTTCTTT,CASSYSIAVNTEAFF
-,TRBJ2-3,-,TRBV10-3,TGTGCCATCAGTGACCGGACAGAAGGAGATACGCAGTATTTT,CAISDRTEGDTQYF
-,TRBJ2-7,-,TRBV5-1,TGCGCCAGCAGCCCGGGCGGGCGGAGCTACGAGCAGTACTTC,CASSPGGRSYEQYF
TRBD2,TRBJ2-7,-,TRBV10-2,TGCGCGAGCGGGGTTTCTAGCGGAGAGACGCAGTACTTC,CASGVSSGETQYF
-,TRBJ2-5,-,TRBV12-3/TRBV12-4,TGTGCCAGCAGTTTAGCCCCCGGGGCCGGTGGAGAGACCCAGTACTTC,CASSLAPGAGGETQYF
-,TRBJ1-1,many,TRBV6-1,TGTGCCAGCAGGTCCCTTTCTGAAGCTTTCTTT,CASRSLSEAFF
TRBD2,TRBJ2-7,-,TRBV20-1,TGCAGTGCCGATGGGCGACTAGCGGGAGGGCCGTTAGAGCAGTACTTC,CSADGRLAGGPLEQYF
-,TRBJ2-3,few,TRBV15,TGTGCCACCACGGACCCTGGAGGTGAAGATACGCAGTATTTT,CATTDPGGEDTQYF
-,TRBJ2-1,-,TRBV6-1,TGTGCCAGCAGCCCCCCTATCTACAATGAGCAGTTTTTC,CASSPPIYNEQFF
-,TRBJ2-1,-,TRBV10-3,TGTGCCTCGAAAGGGGTGGAAGGTTACAATGAGCAGTTCTTC,CASKGVEGYNEQFF